A selection of T cell receptor beta chains follows, all from one sample in a study of vaccination and CD4 T cells after COVID-19. One entry per CDR3 protein, called by TCRdb with MiXCR from the PCR reads. The sample lists 15,000 or so distinct CDR3 sequences; around 60% were seen once. No antigens are known for them. The sequenced sample was CD4+ T cells from blood, cultured in vitro. The receptors derive from a human donor who had recovered from COVID-19. CDR3s include the opening cysteine and the closing phenylalanine or tryptophan. The order of the fields is D gene, V gene, clone size, J gene, CDR3 protein, CDR3 DNA. A D gene is named only where the DNA matches it firmly. Clone sizes are given selectively: once, few, many, or a class where the clone is expanded.

.	TRBV20-1	few	TRBJ1-1	CSATRTGGTRTEAFF	TGCAGTGCAACCCGGACGGGTGGGACTCGGACTGAAGCTTTCTTT
.	TRBV18	.	TRBJ2-1	CASSLPRRNEQFF	TGTGCCAGCTCACTTCCACGCCGGAATGAGCAGTTCTTC
.	TRBV25-1	.	TRBJ1-2	CASRRELGYGYTF	TGTGCCAGCCGACGGGAATTGGGCTATGGCTACACCTTC
TRBD1	TRBV5-4	.	TRBJ1-2	CATYEGQGPYGYTF	TGTGCCACTTATGAGGGACAGGGCCCCTATGGCTACACCTTC
.	TRBV4-1	.	TRBJ1-5	CASSQPGQRNQPQHF	TGCGCCAGCAGCCAACCAGGACAGCGCAATCAGCCCCAGCATTTT
TRBD2	TRBV11-2	once	TRBJ2-7	CASSFAGLAGGREQYF	TGTGCCAGCAGCTTCGCGGGACTAGCGGGAGGAAGGGAGCAGTACTTC
.	TRBV7-9	.	TRBJ1-1	CASSLTGARIEAFF	TGTGCCAGCAGCTTGACGGGGGCGCGAATTGAAGCTTTCTTT
TRBD2	TRBV2	.	TRBJ2-3	CASSAASGYTDTQYF	TGTGCCAGCAGTGCGGCTAGCGGCTACACAGATACGCAGTATTTT
TRBD1	TRBV14	.	TRBJ1-2	CASSQISGTGVGYTF	TGTGCCAGCAGCCAAATCTCCGGGACAGGGGTCGGCTACACCTTC
.	TRBV20-1	medium-sized	TRBJ2-5	CSARDSRGVETQYF	TGCAGTGCTAGAGATTCCAGGGGTGTGGAGACCCAGTACTTC
TRBD1	TRBV11-2	.	TRBJ1-1	CASSYDRVNTEAFF	TGTGCCAGCAGCTATGACAGGGTGAACACTGAAGCTTTCTTT
.	TRBV2	few	TRBJ1-2	CASRGLSDPNYGYTF	TGTGCCAGCAGGGGATTATCCGACCCCAACTATGGCTACACCTTC
.	TRBV15	.	TRBJ1-5	CATSRDRGGEGQPQHF	TGTGCCACCAGCAGAGATAGGGGGGGCGAGGGTCAGCCCCAGCATTTT
.	TRBV5-4	once	TRBJ2-2	CASSPGRGPNTGELFF	TGTGCCAGCAGCCCGGGACGGGGACCGAACACCGGGGAGCTGTTTTTT
TRBD2	TRBV4-2	.	TRBJ2-2	CASSQDPTSGRDGGELFF	TGTGCCAGCAGCCAAGATCCCACTAGCGGGAGGGATGGCGGGGAGCTGTTTTTT
TRBD1	TRBV27	.	TRBJ2-1	CASTWDRGYNEQFF	TGTGCCAGCACCTGGGACAGGGGCTACAATGAGCAGTTCTTC
.	TRBV27	.	TRBJ1-1	CASSLEGRLGTEAFF	TGTGCCAGCAGTTTAGAGGGCAGGCTGGGCACTGAAGCTTTCTTT
.	TRBV7-8	once	TRBJ2-3	CASSPSARADTQYF	TGTGCCAGCAGCCCAAGCGCCCGGGCAGATACGCAGTATTTT
.	TRBV12-3/TRBV12-4	.	TRBJ1-4	CASRAGGSEKLFF	TGTGCCAGCAGGGCGGGGGGAAGTGAAAAACTGTTTTTT
TRBD1	TRBV18	.	TRBJ2-7	CASSLRRDRVYEQYF	TGTGCCAGCTCACTTCGCCGGGACAGGGTCTACGAGCAGTACTTC
.	TRBV4-3	.	TRBJ2-7	CASSQDLGRPSYEQYF	TGCGCCAGCAGCCAAGATTTAGGCAGGCCATCCTACGAGCAGTACTTC
.	TRBV11-2	.	TRBJ1-1	CASSLAFGWSEAFF	TGTGCCAGCAGCTTAGCTTTCGGGTGGTCTGAAGCTTTCTTT
.	TRBV20-1	.	TRBJ2-5	CSASRALEGTQYF	TGCAGTGCTAGCCGCGCCCTTGAGGGGACCCAGTACTTC
.	TRBV2	few	TRBJ1-2	CASSGAGQTVFYGYTF	TGTGCCAGCAGTGGCGCCGGACAGACGGTCTTCTATGGCTACACCTTC
.	TRBV12-3/TRBV12-4	few	TRBJ1-1	CASRTLWGLRTEAFF	TGTGCCAGCAGGACCCTTTGGGGGTTGCGGACTGAAGCTTTCTTT
.	TRBV27	.	TRBJ1-1	CASEYRAPGRGPNTEAFF	TGTGCCAGCGAATATCGGGCACCGGGGAGGGGTCCGAACACTGAAGCTTTCTTT
.	TRBV20-1	.	TRBJ1-1	CSARKRGTTEAFF	TGCAGTGCTAGAAAAAGGGGGACCACTGAAGCTTTCTTT
TRBD2	TRBV20-1	.	TRBJ2-2	CSAEARSGSDTGELFF	TGCAGTGCTGAGGCGAGAAGCGGGAGCGACACCGGGGAGCTGTTTTTT
TRBD1	TRBV20-1	few	TRBJ2-7	CSASSGTGTHEQYF	TGCAGTGCGTCGTCGGGGACAGGGACCCACGAGCAGTACTTC
TRBD1	TRBV19	few	TRBJ2-4	CASRTGGQNIQYF	TGTGCCAGTAGGACAGGGGGCCAAAACATTCAGTACTTC
.	TRBV7-8	.	TRBJ1-2	CASSLFEGPYGYTF	TGTGCCAGCAGCTTATTCGAAGGCCCCTATGGCTACACCTTC
.	TRBV6-1	.	TRBJ1-5	CASSPDRYNQPQHF	TGTGCCAGCAGTCCTGACAGATACAATCAGCCCCAGCATTTT
.	TRBV20-1	.	TRBJ2-1	CSAPRFVASGGEQFF	TGCAGTGCCCCCCGGTTCGTGGCTAGTGGGGGTGAGCAGTTCTTC
TRBD1	TRBV27	once	TRBJ2-7	CASARGAGQGREQYF	TGTGCCAGCGCTCGAGGCGCGGGACAGGGACGCGAGCAGTACTTC
.	TRBV20-1	.	TRBJ2-1	CSARGRSTRVGDEQFF	TGCAGTGCTAGAGGTCGCTCAACTAGGGTGGGGGATGAGCAGTTCTTC
TRBD1	TRBV11-1	.	TRBJ1-1	CASSFAQGLGTEAFF	TGTGCCAGCAGCTTCGCACAGGGGCTAGGAACTGAAGCTTTCTTT
.	TRBV27	few	TRBJ2-2	CASSSARGREDTGELFF	TGTGCCAGCAGTTCCGCCAGGGGGCGGGAGGACACCGGGGAGCTGTTTTTT
.	TRBV7-9	.	TRBJ2-3	CASNPWPTEDTQYF	TGTGCCAGCAACCCGTGGCCCACAGAGGATACGCAGTATTTT
.	TRBV21-1	.	TRBJ2-7	CASRPSSGPWIPSYEQYF	TGTGCCAGCAGACCTTCCTCGGGCCCTTGGATCCCCTCCTACGAGCAGTACTTC
.	TRBV4-2	.	TRBJ2-7	CASSPAGGDEQYF	TGTGCCAGCAGCCCGGCGGGTGGGGACGAGCAGTACTTC
.	TRBV7-8	few	TRBJ1-2	CASSLGGSGYGYTF	TGTGCCAGCAGCTTAGGGGGAAGTGGCTATGGCTACACCTTC
TRBD1	TRBV20-1	few	TRBJ1-3	CSAPSARTGDGNTIYF	TGCAGTGCCCCATCCGCAAGGACAGGGGACGGAAACACCATATATTTT
.	TRBV5-4	few	TRBJ1-2	CASSQPRGPIYGYTF	TGTGCCAGCAGCCAGCCGAGGGGCCCTATCTATGGCTACACCTTC
.	TRBV24-1	.	TRBJ2-3	CATMKESGSSTDTQYF	TGTGCCACCATGAAGGAGAGCGGGTCTAGCACAGATACGCAGTATTTT
.	TRBV20-1	.	TRBJ1-5	CSGGFGNQPQHF	TGCAGTGGAGGGTTCGGCAATCAGCCCCAGCATTTT